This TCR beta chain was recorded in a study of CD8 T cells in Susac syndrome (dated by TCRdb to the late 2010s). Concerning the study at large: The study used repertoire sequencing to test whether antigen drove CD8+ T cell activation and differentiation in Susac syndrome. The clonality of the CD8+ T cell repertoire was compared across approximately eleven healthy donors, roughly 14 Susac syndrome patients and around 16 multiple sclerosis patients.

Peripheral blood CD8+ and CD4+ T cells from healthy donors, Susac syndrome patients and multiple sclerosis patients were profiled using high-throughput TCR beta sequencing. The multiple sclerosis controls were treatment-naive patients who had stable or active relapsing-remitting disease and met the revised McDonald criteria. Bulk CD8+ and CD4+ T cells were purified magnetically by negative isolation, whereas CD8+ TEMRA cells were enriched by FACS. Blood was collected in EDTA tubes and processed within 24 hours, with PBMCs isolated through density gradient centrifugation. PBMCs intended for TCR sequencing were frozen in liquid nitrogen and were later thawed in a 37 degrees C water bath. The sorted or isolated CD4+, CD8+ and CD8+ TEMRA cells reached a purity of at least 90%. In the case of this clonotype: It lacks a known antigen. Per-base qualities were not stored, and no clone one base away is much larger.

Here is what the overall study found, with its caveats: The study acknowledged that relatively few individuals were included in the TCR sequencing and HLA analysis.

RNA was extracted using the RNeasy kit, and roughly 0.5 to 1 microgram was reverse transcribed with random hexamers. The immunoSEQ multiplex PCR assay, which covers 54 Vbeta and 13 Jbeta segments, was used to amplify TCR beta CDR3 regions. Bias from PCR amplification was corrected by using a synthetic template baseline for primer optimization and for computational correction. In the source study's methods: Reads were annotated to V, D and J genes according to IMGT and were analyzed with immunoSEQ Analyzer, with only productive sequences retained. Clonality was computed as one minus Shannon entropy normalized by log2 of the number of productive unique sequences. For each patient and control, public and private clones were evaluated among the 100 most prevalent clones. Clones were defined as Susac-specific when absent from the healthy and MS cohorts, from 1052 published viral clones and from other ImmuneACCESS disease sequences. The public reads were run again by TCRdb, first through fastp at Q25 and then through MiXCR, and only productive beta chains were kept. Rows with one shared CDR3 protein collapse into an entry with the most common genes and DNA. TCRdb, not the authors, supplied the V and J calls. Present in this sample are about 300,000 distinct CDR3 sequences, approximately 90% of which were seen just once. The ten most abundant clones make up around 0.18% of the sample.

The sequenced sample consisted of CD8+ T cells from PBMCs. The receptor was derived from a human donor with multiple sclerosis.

In nucleotides, the sequence is TGTGCCACCAGTGATTCGAATTACGAGCAGTACTTC. It is translated as CATSDSNYEQYF. Here the chain combines TRBV24-1 and TRBJ2-7; no D gene call is confident. CDR1 and CDR2 are read off the germline V gene as KGHDR and SFDVKD. The CDR3 runs 12 amino acids, cysteine and phenylalanine included. Only CDR3 DNA is held: 36 bases, read in frame from base 1. V is reduced by 2 bases and J by 4 bases, leaving a spacing of 5 bases between them.